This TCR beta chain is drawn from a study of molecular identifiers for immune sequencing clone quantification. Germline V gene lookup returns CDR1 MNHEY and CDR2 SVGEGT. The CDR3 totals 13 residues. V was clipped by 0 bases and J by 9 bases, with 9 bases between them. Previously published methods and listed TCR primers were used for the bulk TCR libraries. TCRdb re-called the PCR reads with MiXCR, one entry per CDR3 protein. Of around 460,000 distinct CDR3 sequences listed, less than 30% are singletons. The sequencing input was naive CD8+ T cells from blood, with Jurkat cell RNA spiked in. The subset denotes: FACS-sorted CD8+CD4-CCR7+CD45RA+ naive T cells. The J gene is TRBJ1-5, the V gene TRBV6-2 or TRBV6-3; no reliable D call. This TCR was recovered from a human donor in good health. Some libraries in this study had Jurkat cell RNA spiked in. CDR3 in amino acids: CASSYSWNRPQHF. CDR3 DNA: TGTGCCAGCAGTTACTCTTGGAACCGGCCCCAGCATTTT.